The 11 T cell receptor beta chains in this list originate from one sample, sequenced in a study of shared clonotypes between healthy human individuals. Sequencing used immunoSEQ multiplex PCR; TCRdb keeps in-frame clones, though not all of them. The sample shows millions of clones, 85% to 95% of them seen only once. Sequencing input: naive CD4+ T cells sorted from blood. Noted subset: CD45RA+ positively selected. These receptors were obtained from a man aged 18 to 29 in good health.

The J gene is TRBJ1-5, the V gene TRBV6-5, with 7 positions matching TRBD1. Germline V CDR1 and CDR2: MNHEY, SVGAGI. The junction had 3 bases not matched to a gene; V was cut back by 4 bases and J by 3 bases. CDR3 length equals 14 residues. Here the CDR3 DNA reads TGTGCCAGCAGTTCGGGACAGCACAATCAGCCCCAGCATTTT. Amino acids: CASSSGQHNQPQHF.

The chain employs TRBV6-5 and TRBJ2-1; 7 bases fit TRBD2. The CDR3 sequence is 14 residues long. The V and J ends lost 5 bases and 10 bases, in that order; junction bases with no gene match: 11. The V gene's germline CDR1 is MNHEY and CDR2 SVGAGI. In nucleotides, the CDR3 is TGTGCCAGCAGTGCAGCGGGGCCCACTAGGGAGCAGTTCTTC. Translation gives CASSAAGPTREQFF.

The CDR3, as DNA: TGTGCCAGCAGCTTGAAGGGAGAAGGGGGCAATCAGCCCCAGCATTTT. Its protein is CASSLKGEGGNQPQHF. The chain carries TRBV5-4 and TRBJ1-5, with D possibly being TRBD1 (5 bases). CDR3 length: 16 amino acids. CDR1 and CDR2 from the germline V gene are SGHNT and YYREEE (reference sequence). The V gene lost 1 base and the J gene lost 2 bases, with 13 bases spanning the gap.

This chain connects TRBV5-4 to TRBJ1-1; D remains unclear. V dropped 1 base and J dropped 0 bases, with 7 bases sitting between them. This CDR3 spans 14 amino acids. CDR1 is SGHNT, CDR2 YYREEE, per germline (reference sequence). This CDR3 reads CASSLTVLNTEAFF. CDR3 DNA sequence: TGTGCCAGCAGCTTGACAGTCCTGAACACTGAAGCTTTCTTT. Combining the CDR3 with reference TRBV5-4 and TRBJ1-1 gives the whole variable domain ETGVTQSPTHLIKTRGQQVTLRCSSQSGHNTVSWYQQALGQGPQFIFQYYREEENGRGNFPPRFSGLQFPNYSSELNVNALELDDSALYLCASSLTVLNTEAFFGQGTRLTVV.

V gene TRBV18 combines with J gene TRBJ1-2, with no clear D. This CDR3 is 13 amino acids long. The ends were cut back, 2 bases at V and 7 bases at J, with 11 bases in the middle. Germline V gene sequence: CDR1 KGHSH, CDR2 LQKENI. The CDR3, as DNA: TGTGCCAGCTCACCAGTGGGGTTGGGTGGCTACACCTTC. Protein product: CASSPVGLGGYTF.

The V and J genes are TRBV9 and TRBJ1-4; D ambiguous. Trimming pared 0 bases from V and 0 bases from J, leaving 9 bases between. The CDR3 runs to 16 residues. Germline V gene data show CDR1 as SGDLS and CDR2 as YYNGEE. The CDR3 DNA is TGTGCCAGCAGCGTAGCTGGGCGAGCAACTAATGAAAAACTGTTTTTT. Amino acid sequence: CASSVAGRATNEKLFF.

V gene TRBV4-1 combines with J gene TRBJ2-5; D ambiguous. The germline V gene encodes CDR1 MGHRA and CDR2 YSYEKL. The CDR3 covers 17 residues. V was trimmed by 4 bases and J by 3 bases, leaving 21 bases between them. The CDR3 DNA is TGCGCCAGCAGCCTCCGCTTTGGGCTGACGAACAAAGAGACCCAGTACTTC. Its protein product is CASSLRFGLTNKETQYF.

CDR3 bases: TGTGCCAGTCGGAGACAGCCTTTTAACTATGGCTACACCTTC. Translated: CASRRQPFNYGYTF. This chain joins TRBV2 and TRBJ1-2; possible D gene TRBD1, 5 bases. Germline CDR1 is SNHLY and CDR2 is FYNNEI. V lost 9 bases, J lost 1 base, and 15 bases lay in between. The CDR3 contains 14 residues.

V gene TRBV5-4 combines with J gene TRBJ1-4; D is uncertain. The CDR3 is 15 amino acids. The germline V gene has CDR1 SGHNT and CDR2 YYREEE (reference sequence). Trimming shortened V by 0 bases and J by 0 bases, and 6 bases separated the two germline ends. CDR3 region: CASSLDPATNEKLFF. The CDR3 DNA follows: TGTGCCAGCAGCTTGGATCCCGCAACTAATGAAAAACTGTTTTTT.

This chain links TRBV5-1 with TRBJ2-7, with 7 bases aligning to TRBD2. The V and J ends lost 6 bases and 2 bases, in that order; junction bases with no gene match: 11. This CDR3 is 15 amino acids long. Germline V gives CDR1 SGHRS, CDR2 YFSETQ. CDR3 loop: CASTPPRLAAYEQYF. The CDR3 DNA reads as TGCGCCAGCACCCCTCCCCGACTAGCCGCCTACGAGCAGTACTTC.

The CDR3 loop is CASSQDRVPEAFF. CDR3 coding DNA: TGTGCCAGCAGCCAGGACAGGGTTCCTGAAGCTTTCTTT. The chain combines TRBV5-6 with TRBJ1-1, with 8 nucleotides matching TRBD1. The CDR3 length is 13 residues. Per the germline V gene, CDR1 is SGHDT and CDR2 is YYEEEE. V lost 4 bases, J lost 6 bases, and 5 bases stayed unmatched.